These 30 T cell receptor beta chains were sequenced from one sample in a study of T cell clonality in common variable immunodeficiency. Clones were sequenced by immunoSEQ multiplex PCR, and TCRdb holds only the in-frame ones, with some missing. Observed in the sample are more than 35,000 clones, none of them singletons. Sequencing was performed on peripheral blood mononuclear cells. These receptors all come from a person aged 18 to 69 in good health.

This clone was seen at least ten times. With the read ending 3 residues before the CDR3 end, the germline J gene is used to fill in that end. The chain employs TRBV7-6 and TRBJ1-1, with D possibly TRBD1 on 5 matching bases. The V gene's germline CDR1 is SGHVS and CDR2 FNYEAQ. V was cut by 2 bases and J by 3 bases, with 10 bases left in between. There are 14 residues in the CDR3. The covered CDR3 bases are TGTGCCAGCAGCTTAAGCGGGGGGTACACTGAA. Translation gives CASSLSGGYTE. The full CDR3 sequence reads CASSLSGGYTEAFF.

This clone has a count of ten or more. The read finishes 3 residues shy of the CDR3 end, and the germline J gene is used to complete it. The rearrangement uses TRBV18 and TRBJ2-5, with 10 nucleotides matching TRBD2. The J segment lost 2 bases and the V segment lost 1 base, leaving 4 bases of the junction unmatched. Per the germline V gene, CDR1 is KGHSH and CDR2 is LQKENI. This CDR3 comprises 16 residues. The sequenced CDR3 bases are TGTGCCAGCTCACCACGGAGCGGGAGGGCACAAGAGACC. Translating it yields CASSPRSGRAQET. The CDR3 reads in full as CASSPRSGRAQETQYF.

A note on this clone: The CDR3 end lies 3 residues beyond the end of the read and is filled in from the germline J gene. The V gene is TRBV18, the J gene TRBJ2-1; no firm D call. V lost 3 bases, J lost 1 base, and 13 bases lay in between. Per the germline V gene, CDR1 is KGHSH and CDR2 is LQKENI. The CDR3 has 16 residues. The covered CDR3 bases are TGTGCCAGCTCACCCCTGACTGAAGATTCCTACAATGAG. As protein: CASSPLTEDSYNE. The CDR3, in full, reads CASSPLTEDSYNEQFF.

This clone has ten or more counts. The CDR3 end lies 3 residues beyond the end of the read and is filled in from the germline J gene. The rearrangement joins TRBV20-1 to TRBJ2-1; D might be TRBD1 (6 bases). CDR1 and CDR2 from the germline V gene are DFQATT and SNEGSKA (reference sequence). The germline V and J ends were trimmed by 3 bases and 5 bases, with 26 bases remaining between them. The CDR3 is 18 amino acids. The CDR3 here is CSASVDLGTPIIHNEQFF. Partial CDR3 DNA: TGCAGTGCTAGCGTGGATTTGGGGACACCTATTATTCACAATGAG.

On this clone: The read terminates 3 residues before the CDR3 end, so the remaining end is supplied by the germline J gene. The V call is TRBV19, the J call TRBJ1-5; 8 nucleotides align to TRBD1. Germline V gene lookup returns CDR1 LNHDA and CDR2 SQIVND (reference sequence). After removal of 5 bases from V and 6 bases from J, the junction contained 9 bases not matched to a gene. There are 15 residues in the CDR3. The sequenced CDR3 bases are TGTGCCAGTAGTTTAGTGCGGACAGGGTCTCAGCCC. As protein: CASSLVRTGSQP. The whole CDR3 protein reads CASSLVRTGSQPQHF. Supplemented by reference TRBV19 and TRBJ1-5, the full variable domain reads DGGITQSPKYLFRKEGQNVTLSCEQNLNHDAMYWYRQDPGQGLRLIYYSQIVNDFQKGDIAEGYSVSREKKESFPLTVTSAQKNPTAFYLCASSLVRTGSQPQHFGDGTRLSIL.

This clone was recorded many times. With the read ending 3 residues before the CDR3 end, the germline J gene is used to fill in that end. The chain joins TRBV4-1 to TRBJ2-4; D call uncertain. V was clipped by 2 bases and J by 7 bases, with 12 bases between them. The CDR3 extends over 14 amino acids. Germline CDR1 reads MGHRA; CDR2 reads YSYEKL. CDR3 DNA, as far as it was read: TGCGCCAGCAGCCAACCCCACTCGTCGAACATT. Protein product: CASSQPHSSNI. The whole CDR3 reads CASSQPHSSNIQYF.

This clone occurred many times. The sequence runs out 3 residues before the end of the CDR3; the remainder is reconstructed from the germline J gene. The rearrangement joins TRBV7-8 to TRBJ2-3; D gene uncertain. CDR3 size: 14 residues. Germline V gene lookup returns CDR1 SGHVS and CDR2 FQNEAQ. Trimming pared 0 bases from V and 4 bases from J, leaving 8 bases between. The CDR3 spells CASSLAPKADTQYF. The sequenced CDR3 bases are TGTGCCAGCAGCTTAGCGCCTAAAGCAGATACG.

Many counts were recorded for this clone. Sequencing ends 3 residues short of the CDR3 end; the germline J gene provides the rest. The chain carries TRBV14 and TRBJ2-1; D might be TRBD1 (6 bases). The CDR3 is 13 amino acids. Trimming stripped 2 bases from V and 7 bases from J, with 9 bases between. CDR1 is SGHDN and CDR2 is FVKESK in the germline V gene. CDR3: CASSQLTGNEQFF. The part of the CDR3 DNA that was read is TGTGCCAGCAGCCAACTTACAGGGAATGAG. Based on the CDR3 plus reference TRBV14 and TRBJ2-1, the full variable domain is EAGVTQFPSHSVIEKGQTVTLRCDPISGHDNLYWYRRVMGKEIKFLLHFVKESKQDESGMPNNRFLAERTGGTYSTLKVQPAELEDSGVYFCASSQLTGNEQFFGPGTRLTVL.

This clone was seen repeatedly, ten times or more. The DNA read from the CDR3 is TGTGCCAGCAGCCGGGACAGTAACACTGAA. Translating it yields CASSRDSNTE. The whole CDR3 protein is CASSRDSNTEAFF. The rearrangement uses TRBV2 and TRBJ1-1; 7 bases align to TRBD1. The sequence runs out 3 residues before the end of the CDR3; the remainder is reconstructed from the germline J gene. Germline values: CDR1 SNHLY, CDR2 FYNNEI. Losses at the gene ends were 6 bases for V and 2 bases for J; bases not matched to a gene: 3. This CDR3 comprises 13 residues.

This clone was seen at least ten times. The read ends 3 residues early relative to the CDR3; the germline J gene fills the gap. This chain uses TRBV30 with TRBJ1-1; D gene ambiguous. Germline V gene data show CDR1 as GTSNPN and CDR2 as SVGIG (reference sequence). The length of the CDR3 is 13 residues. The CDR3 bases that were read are TGTGCCTGGAGTGTTGGTCAGGCCTCTGGG. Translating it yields CAWSVGQASG. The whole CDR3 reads CAWSVGQASGAFF.

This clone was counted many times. CDR3 bases read: TGCAGTGCTAGAGAACTGGGGACTAGGGGTAGCTATGAG. Translation: CSARELGTRGSYE. The CDR3 in its entirety is CSARELGTRGSYEQFF. The chain couples TRBV20-1 to TRBJ2-1; the match to TRBD2 covers 8 bases. The read terminates 3 residues ahead of where the CDR3 ends, so the germline J gene completes it. The CDR3 sequence is 16 residues long. The junction had 12 bases not matched to a gene; V was cut back by 0 bases and J by 8 bases. CDR1 DFQATT and CDR2 SNEGSKA come from the germline V gene (reference sequence).

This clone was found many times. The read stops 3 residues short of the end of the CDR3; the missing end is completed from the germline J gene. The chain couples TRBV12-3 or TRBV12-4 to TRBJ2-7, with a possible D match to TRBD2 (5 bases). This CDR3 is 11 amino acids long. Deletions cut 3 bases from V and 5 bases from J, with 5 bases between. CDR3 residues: CASSFGDEQYF. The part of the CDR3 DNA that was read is TGTGCCAGCAGTTTCGGGGACGAG.

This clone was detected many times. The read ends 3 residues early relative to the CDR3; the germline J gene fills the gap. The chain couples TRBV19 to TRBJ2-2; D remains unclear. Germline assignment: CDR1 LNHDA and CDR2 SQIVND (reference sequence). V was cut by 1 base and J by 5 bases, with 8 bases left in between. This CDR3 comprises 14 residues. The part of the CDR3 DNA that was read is TGTGCCAGTAGTATAGTAATTCGGACCGGGGAG. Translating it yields CASSIVIRTGE. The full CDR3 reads CASSIVIRTGELFF.

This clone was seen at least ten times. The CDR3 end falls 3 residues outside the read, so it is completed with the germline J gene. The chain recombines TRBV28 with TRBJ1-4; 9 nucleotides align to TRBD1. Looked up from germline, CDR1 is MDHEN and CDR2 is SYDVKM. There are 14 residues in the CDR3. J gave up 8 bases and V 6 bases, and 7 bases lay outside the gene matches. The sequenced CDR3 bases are TGTGCCAGCAGCTCCGGGACAGGGCAGGAAAAA. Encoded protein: CASSSGTGQEK. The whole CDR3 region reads CASSSGTGQEKLFF.

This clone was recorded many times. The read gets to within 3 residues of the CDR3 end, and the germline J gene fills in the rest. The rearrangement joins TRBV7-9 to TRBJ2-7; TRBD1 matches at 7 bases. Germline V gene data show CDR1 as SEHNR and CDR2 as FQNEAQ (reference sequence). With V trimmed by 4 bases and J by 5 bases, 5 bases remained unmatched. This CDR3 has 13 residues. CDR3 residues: CASSSQGDNEQYF. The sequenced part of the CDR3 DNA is TGTGCCAGCAGCTCGCAGGGGGACAACGAG.

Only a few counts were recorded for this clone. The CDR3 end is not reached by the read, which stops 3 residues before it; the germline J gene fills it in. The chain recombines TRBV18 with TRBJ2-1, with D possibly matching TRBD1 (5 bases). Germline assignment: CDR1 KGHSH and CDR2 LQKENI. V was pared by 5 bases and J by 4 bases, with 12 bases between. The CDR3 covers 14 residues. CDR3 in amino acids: CASSMGPPYNEQFF. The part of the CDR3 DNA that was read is TGTGCCAGCTCAATGGGGCCGCCATACAATGAG. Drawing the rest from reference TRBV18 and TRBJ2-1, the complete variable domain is NAGVMQNPRHLVRRRGQEARLRCSPMKGHSHVYWYRQLPEEGLKFMVYLQKENIIDESGMPKERFSAEFPKEGPSILRIQQVVRGDSAAYFCASSMGPPYNEQFFGPGTRLTVL.

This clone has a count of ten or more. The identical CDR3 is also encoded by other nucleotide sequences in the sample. The DNA read from the CDR3 is TGTGCCAGTAGTTCCCGGACAGGGGCCATGAACACTGAA. It codes for CASSSRTGAMNTE. The full CDR3 sequence reads CASSSRTGAMNTEAFF. The V and J genes are TRBV19 and TRBJ1-1; the match to TRBD1 covers 9 bases. The read is 3 residues too short to cover the CDR3 end, so that end is filled in from the germline J gene. The CDR3 sequence is 16 residues long. From germline, CDR1 is LNHDA and CDR2 SQIVND (reference sequence). V gave up 5 bases and J gave up 0 bases; unmatched junction bases: 7.

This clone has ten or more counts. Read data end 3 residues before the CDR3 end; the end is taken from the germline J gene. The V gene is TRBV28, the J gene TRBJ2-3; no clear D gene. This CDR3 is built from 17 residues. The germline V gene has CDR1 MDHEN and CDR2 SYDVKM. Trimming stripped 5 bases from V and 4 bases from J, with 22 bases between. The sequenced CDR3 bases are TGTGCCAGCAGTCCACTTACCGGCGAAGGGCCCTCAGATACG. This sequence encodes CASSPLTGEGPSDT. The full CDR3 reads CASSPLTGEGPSDTQYF.

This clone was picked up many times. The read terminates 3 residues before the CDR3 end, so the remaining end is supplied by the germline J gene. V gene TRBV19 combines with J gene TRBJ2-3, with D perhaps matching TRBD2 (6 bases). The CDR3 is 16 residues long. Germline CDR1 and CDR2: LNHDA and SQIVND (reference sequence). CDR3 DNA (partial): TGTGCCAGTAGCGGGACGGGACTCGGGATACGTGAGACG. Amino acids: CASSGTGLGIRET. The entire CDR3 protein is CASSGTGLGIRETQYF.

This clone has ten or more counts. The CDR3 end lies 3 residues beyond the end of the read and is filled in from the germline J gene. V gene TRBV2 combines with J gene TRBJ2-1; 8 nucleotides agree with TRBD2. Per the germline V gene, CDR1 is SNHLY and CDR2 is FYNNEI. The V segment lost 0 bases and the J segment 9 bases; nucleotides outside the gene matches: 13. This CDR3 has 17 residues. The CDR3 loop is CASSEALVQRESFEQFF. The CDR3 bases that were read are TGTGCCAGCAGTGAAGCGCTCGTCCAGCGGGAGAGCTTTGAG.

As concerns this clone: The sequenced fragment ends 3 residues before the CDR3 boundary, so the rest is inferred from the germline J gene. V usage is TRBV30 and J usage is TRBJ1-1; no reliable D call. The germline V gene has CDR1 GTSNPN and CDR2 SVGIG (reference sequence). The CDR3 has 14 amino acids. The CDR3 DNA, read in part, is TGTGCCTGGAGTACAGCGGGAGCGATCGATGAG. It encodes CAWSTAGAIDE. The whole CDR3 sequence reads CAWSTAGAIDEAFF.

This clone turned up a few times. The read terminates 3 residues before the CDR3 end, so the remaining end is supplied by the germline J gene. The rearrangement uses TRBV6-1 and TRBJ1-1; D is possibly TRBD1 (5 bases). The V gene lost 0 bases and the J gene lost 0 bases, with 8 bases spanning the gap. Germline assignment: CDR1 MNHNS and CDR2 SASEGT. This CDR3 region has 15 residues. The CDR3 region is CASSEAPGLNTEAFF. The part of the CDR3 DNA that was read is TGTGCCAGCAGTGAAGCCCCAGGGCTGAACACTGAA.

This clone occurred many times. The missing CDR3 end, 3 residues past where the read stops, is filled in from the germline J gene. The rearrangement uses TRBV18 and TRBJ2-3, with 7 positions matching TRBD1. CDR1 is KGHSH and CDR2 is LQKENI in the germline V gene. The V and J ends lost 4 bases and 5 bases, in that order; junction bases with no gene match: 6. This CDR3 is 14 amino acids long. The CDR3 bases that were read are TGTGCCAGCTCACGTGACAGGGTGGGAGATACG. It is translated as CASSRDRVGDT. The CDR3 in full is CASSRDRVGDTQYF.

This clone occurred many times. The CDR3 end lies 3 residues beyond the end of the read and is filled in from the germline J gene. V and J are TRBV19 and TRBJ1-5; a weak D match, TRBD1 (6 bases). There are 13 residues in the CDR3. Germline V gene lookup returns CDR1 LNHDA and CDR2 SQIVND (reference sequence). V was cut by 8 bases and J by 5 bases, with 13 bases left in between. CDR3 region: CASGGAADQPQHF. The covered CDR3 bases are TGTGCCAGTGGGGGGGCAGCCGATCAGCCC.

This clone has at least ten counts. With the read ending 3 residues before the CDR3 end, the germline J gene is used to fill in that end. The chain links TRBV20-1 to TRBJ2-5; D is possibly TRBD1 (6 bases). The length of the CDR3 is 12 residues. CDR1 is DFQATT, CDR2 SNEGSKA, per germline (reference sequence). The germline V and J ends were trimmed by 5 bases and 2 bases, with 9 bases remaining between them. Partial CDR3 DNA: TGCAGTGCTCCGGACAGTCAAGAGACC. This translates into CSAPDSQET. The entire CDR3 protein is CSAPDSQETQYF.

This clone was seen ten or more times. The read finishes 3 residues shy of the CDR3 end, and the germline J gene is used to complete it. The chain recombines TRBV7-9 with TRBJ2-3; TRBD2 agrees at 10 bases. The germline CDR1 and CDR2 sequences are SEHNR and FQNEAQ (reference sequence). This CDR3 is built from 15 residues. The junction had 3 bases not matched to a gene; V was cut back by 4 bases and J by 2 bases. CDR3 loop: CASSSLAGFTDTQYF. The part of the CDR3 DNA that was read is TGTGCCAGCAGCTCACTAGCGGGATTCACAGATACG.

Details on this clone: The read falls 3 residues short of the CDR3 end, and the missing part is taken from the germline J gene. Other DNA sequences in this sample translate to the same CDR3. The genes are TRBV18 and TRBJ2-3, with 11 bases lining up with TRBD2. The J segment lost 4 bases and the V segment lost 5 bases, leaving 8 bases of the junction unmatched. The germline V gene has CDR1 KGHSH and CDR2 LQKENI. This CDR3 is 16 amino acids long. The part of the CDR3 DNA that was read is TGTGCCAGCTCATCTGGGCTAGCGGGGGGCGCAGATACG. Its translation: CASSSGLAGGADT. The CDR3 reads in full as CASSSGLAGGADTQYF.

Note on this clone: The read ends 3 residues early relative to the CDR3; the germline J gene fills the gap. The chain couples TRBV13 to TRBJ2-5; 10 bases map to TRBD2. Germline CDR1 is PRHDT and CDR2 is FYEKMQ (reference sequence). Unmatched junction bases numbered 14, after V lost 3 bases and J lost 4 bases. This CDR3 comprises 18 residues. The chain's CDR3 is CASSFMSGRLAGRETQYF. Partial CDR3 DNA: TGTGCCAGCAGCTTCATGTCGGGAAGACTAGCGGGCCGAGAGACC.

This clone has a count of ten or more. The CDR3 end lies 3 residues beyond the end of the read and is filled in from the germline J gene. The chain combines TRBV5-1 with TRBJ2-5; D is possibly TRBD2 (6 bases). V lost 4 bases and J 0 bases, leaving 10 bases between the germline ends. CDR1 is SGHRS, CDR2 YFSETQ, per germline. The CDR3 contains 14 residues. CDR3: CASSPGGYQETQYF. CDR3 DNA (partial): TGCGCCAGCAGCCCTGGGGGGTACCAAGAGACC.

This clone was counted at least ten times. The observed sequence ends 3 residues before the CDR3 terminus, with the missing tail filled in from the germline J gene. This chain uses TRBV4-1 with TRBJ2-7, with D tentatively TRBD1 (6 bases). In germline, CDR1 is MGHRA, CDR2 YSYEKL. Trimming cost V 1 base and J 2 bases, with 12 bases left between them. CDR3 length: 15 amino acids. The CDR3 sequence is CASSQVQGTPYEQYF. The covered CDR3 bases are TGCGCCAGCAGCCAAGTACAGGGAACACCCTACGAG.